Sequencing of this TCR beta chain was carried out in a study of beta chain features in type 1 diabetes. This clone has ten or more counts. Its antigen is not identified. A heparinised blood draw that averaged about 120 mL was obtained once from each donor. Study results and caveats: Reduced insertions and increased deletions marked VDJ junctions in type 1 diabetes patients. PCR might pick shorter templates more often, in the same way for patients and controls.

Trimming shortened V by 5 bases and J by 4 bases, and 13 bases separated the two germline ends. Germline CDR1 LNHDA, CDR2 SQIVND (reference sequence). CDR3 length: 14 residues. What was sequenced were expressed TCRB transcripts, since all of the isolated RNA had been reverse transcribed. Produced via immunoSEQ multiplex PCR; TCRdb's table is partial and in-frame only. The sample lists about 220,000 clones, 11% seen once, with approximately 1.4% in the top ten. The sample consisted of central memory CD4+ T cells from blood. The rearrangement uses TRBV19 and TRBJ2-3; either TRBD1 or TRBD2 may supply D (5 bases each). The sequence was collected from a man aged 18 to 30 in good health. The CDR3 DNA is TGTGCCAGTAGTCCGGGGACCACCCCAGATACGCAGTATTTT. It specifies CASSPGTTPDTQYF.